This TCR beta chain originates from a study of cytomegalovirus exposure and HLA in healthy donors. The data were produced by immunoSEQ multiplex PCR, yet TCRdb's version contains in-frame clones alone and is incomplete. The data hold some 100,000 clones, with 88% observed a single time. These donors were members of the roughly 120-subject validation cohort, a group separate from the approximately 670-subject first cohort. The ends lost 5 bases at V and 10 bases at J; junction bases unmatched: 10. The germline V gene has CDR1 SEHNR and CDR2 FQNEAQ (reference sequence). The CDR3 totals 16 residues. This chain connects TRBV7-9 to TRBJ1-6; the match to TRBD1 covers 11 bases. Sequencing was done on a sample of PBMCs. This TCR was recovered from a woman aged 18 to 35 in good health and CMV-seronegative. CDR3 DNA sequence: TGTGCCAGCAGCCCGTGGACAGGGGGCTATAGATCACCCCTCCACTTT. Its protein product is CASSPWTGGYRSPLHF.